The 27 T cell receptor beta chains reported below all come from one sample, sequenced in a study of PD-1 blockade in mismatch repair-deficient tumors. TCRdb's copy holds only in-frame clones and misses some; the assay was immunoSEQ multiplex PCR. The table includes roughly 14,000 clones, roughly 84% detected once. The source was PBMCs, collected before pembrolizumab treatment. These receptors were taken from an adult with mismatch repair-deficient cancer.

The chain joins TRBV4-1 to TRBJ2-5; 12 bases line up with TRBD2. The ends lost 4 bases at V and 2 bases at J; junction bases unmatched: 8. Germline V gives CDR1 MGHRA, CDR2 YSYEKL. There are 17 residues in the CDR3. The CDR3 protein is CASSLRLAGVVQETQYF. The CDR3 DNA is TGCGCCAGCAGCCTCCGACTAGCGGGAGTGGTACAAGAGACCCAGTACTTC.

This clone was detected once. The chain combines TRBV4-2 with TRBJ2-5; 10 nucleotides align to TRBD2. CDR1 and CDR2 (germline): LGHNA, YNFKEQ. This CDR3 is built from 16 residues. V dropped 0 bases and J dropped 5; count of bases not matched to a gene: 6. The CDR3 coding sequence is TGTGCCAGCAGCCAAGAGGCTAGCGGGAGAATTGAGACCCAGTACTTC. The encoded protein is CASSQEASGRIETQYF.

The rearrangement links TRBV4-1 to TRBJ2-3, with 8 bases fitting TRBD2. The V and J ends lost 0 bases and 2 bases, in that order; junction bases with no gene match: 10. CDR1 and CDR2 (germline): MGHRA, YSYEKL. The CDR3 spans 18 residues. The CDR3 is CASSQEVGGRSDTDTQYF. The CDR3 DNA follows: TGCGCCAGCAGCCAAGAAGTCGGCGGGAGGTCTGACACAGATACGCAGTATTTT.

The chain uses TRBV7-9 and TRBJ2-3, with D possibly matching TRBD2 (6 bases). Germline V gene lookup returns CDR1 SEHNR and CDR2 FQNEAQ (reference sequence). V shed 3 bases and J shed 2 bases, with 12 bases lying between them. CDR3 length equals 15 residues. Here the CDR3 reads CASSLGTLHTDTQYF. The CDR3 DNA sequence: TGTGCCAGCAGCTTGGGGACTCTCCACACAGATACGCAGTATTTT. Together with reference TRBV7-9 and TRBJ2-3, the CDR3 gives the full variable domain: DTGVSQNPRHKITKRGQNVTFRCDPISEHNRLYWYRQTLGQGPEFLTYFQNEAQLEKSRLLSDRFSAERPKGSFSTLEIQRTEQGDSAMYLCASSLGTLHTDTQYFGPGTRLTVL.

The CDR3 DNA sequence: TGTGCCAGCAGCTTCATCCTCTTATTTAGCAATCAGCCCCAGCATTTT. Translation: CASSFILLFSNQPQHF. The gene calls are TRBV7-8 and TRBJ1-5, with D unclear. V was trimmed by 3 bases and J by 0 bases, leaving 12 bases between them. The CDR3 contains 16 residues. Germline V lookup: CDR1 SGHVS, CDR2 FQNEAQ.

The CDR3 bases are TGTGCCAGTAGTAAGGGACTAGCGGGAGGGCTCTACAATGAGCAGTTCTTC. It is translated as CASSKGLAGGLYNEQFF. This rearrangement joins TRBV19 to TRBJ2-1; 16 bases align to TRBD2. The CDR3 contains 17 residues. The germline V gene encodes CDR1 LNHDA and CDR2 SQIVND (reference sequence). V trimming: 4 bases; J trimming: 3 bases; junction bases outside the gene matches: 3.

The rearrangement uses TRBV9 and TRBJ2-1; a possible D gene is TRBD2 (5 bases). Germline CDR1 and CDR2: SGDLS and YYNGEE. The CDR3 length is 15 residues. Trimming took off 4 bases at V and 9 bases at J, with 20 bases between the two ends. DNA for the CDR3: TGTGCCAGCAGCCCAAGTAGGACTGGCTTCGGTGAGCAGTTCTTC. It codes for CASSPSRTGFGEQFF.

There are a few counts of this clone. This sequence joins TRBV6-4 and TRBJ2-5; 11 bases match TRBD2. This CDR3 has 15 amino acids. The V and J ends lost 3 bases and 1 base, in that order; junction bases with no gene match: 1. Germline V lookup: CDR1 MRHNA, CDR2 SNTAGT. CDR3 DNA sequence: TGTGCCAGCAGTGAACTAGCGGGAGCCCAAGAGACCCAGTACTTC. Translated, it gives CASSELAGAQETQYF.

The V call is TRBV19, the J call TRBJ2-7; 10 positions match TRBD1. The trim removed 5 bases at V and 3 bases at J, leaving 7 bases unmatched. The germline V gene encodes CDR1 LNHDA and CDR2 SQIVND (reference sequence). The CDR3 has 15 residues. CDR3 sequence: CASSPGTGVFYEQYF. CDR3 DNA: TGTGCCAGTAGTCCCGGGACAGGGGTGTTCTACGAGCAGTACTTC. The full variable domain, in which reference TRBV19 and TRBJ2-7 provide the parts outside the CDR3, is DGGITQSPKYLFRKEGQNVTLSCEQNLNHDAMYWYRQDPGQGLRLIYYSQIVNDFQKGDIAEGYSVSREKKESFPLTVTSAQKNPTAFYLCASSPGTGVFYEQYFGPGTRLTVT.

This clone came up once. The gene calls are TRBV27 and TRBJ1-2; 7 bases fit TRBD1. Germline CDR1 is MNHEY and CDR2 is SMNVEV (reference sequence). J was trimmed by 3 bases and V by 6 bases; bases with no gene match: 4. There are 13 residues in the CDR3. CDR3 loop: CASSKGQYYGYTF. The CDR3 region has the DNA TGTGCCAGCAGCAAGGGACAGTACTATGGCTACACCTTC.

The J gene is TRBJ1-2, the V gene TRBV6-5, with TRBD1 as a possible D gene (6 bases). With 0 bases removed from V and 8 bases from J, the gap between germline ends came to 13 bases. CDR3 length: 14 amino acids. CDR1 is MNHEY, CDR2 SVGAGI, per germline. The CDR3 DNA follows: TGTGCCAGCAGTTACTCTTGGGGGGCGCAAGGCTACACCTTC. This sequence encodes CASSYSWGAQGYTF.

Only a few counts were recorded for this clone. This chain connects TRBV7-2 to TRBJ2-7, with TRBD2 matching over 14 bases. The CDR3 is made up of 17 amino acids. The junction had 9 bases not matched to a gene; V was cut back by 5 bases and J by 3 bases. Germline CDR1 SGHTA, CDR2 FQGNSA. CDR3 residues: CASSRGTSGSVYYEQYF. DNA of the CDR3: TGTGCCAGCAGCCGTGGGACTAGCGGGAGTGTCTACTACGAGCAGTACTTC.

This sequence joins TRBV5-1 and TRBJ2-3; 9 bases map to TRBD1. CDR1 and CDR2 from the germline V gene are SGHRS and YFSETQ. V was clipped by 4 bases and J by 5 bases; unmatched bases: 5. The CDR3 runs to 14 residues. The CDR3 loop reads CASSMGQGRDTQYF. CDR3 nucleotides: TGCGCCAGCAGCATGGGACAGGGAAGAGATACGCAGTATTTT.

The chain links TRBV1 to TRBJ2-5; no DNA check was done on the table's D call, TRBD2. TRBV1 is annotated as a pseudogene. The CDR3 has 13 residues. CDR3 coding DNA: TGCACCAGCAGCCAAGATAGCGGGGAGACCCAGTACTTC. Encoded protein: CTSSQDSGETQYF.

The rearrangement links TRBV12-5 to TRBJ2-2; 14 nucleotides line up with TRBD2. The germline gives CDR1 LGHNT, CDR2 FRNRAP. The CDR3 contains 18 residues. Losses at the gene ends were 0 bases for V and 7 bases for J; bases not matched to a gene: 7. The CDR3 sequence is CASGLVRGLAGVGGELFF. The CDR3 DNA reads as TGTGCTAGTGGTTTGGTACGGGGACTAGCGGGAGTAGGCGGGGAGCTGTTTTTT.

V and J are TRBV30 and TRBJ2-7, with a weak D call TRBD1 (5 bases). The length of the CDR3 is 13 residues. In germline, CDR1 is GTSNPN, CDR2 SVGIG (reference sequence). Trimming took off 4 bases at V and 2 bases at J, with 12 bases between the two ends. CDR3 residues: CAWNLGHTYEQYF. The CDR3 DNA reads as TGTGCCTGGAATTTGGGGCATACCTACGAGCAGTACTTC.

The count of this clone is one. This sequence joins TRBV15 and TRBJ2-1, with D possibly being TRBD2 (7 bases). The CDR3 runs 17 residues. V lost 5 bases, J lost 0 bases, and 17 bases lay in between. Germline V CDR1 and CDR2: LNHNV, YYDKDF (reference sequence). In DNA, the CDR3 is TGTGCCACCAGCCGAGGGGGGGACACAAACTCCTACAATGAGCAGTTCTTC. It yields the protein CATSRGGDTNSYNEQFF.

The chain joins TRBV6-1 to TRBJ2-7; the D is unclear. The CDR3 sequence is 11 residues long. Germline V lookup: CDR1 MNHNS, CDR2 SASEGT. The ends were cut back, 11 bases at V and 4 bases at J, with 12 bases in the middle. The CDR3 reads CAADRGYEQYF. In DNA form, the CDR3 reads TGTGCCGCAGACCGTGGATACGAGCAGTACTTC.

The rearrangement uses TRBV21-1 and TRBJ2-2; no check of the table's D call, TRBD1, against the DNA was made. TRBV21-1 is labeled a pseudogene. The CDR3 runs to 15 residues. The CDR3 loop reads CASSKIRTGNGELFF. DNA of the CDR3: TGTGCCAGCAGCAAAATCCGGACAGGGAACGGGGAGCTGTTTTTT.

The rearrangement joins TRBV4-1 to TRBJ1-2, with D maybe TRBD1 (5 bases). The germline V and J ends were trimmed by 0 bases and 4 bases, with 12 bases remaining between them. Germline values: CDR1 MGHRA, CDR2 YSYEKL. The CDR3 covers 15 residues. This CDR3 is CASSQEGDSFYGYTF. The CDR3 DNA is TGCGCCAGCAGCCAAGAAGGAGACAGCTTCTATGGCTACACCTTC.

The rearrangement joins TRBV4-3 to TRBJ2-7, with 7 bases that match TRBD1. Germline V CDR1 and CDR2: LGHNA, YSLEER. The CDR3 is made up of 15 amino acids. The V gene end was trimmed by 1 base and the J gene end by 2 bases; junction bases not matched to a gene: 5. The CDR3 here is CASSQGTGNTYEQYF. CDR3 in DNA: TGCGCCAGCAGCCAAGGGACAGGAAATACCTACGAGCAGTACTTC.

The chain links TRBV7-7 to TRBJ2-6; D ambiguous. The V gene lost 5 bases and the J gene lost 5 bases, with 13 bases spanning the gap. This CDR3 comprises 15 residues. Germline lookup yields CDR1 SSHAT and CDR2 FNYEAQ (reference sequence). The CDR3 spells CASSRPQSRANVLTF. As DNA, the CDR3 is TGTGCCAGCAGCCGGCCACAAAGTCGGGCCAACGTCCTGACTTTC.

About this clone: Other DNA variants within this sample encode the same CDR3. The gene calls are TRBV5-1 and TRBJ2-7, with TRBD1 matching 7 bases. Trimming cost V 2 bases and J 0 bases; bases outside gene matches: 2. The CDR3 totals 14 residues. Germline CDR1 reads SGHRS; CDR2 reads YFSETQ. In nucleotides, the CDR3 is TGCGCCAGCAGCTTCGGGACAGCCTCCTACGAGCAGTACTTC. This sequence encodes CASSFGTASYEQYF. Full variable domain (missing parts from reference TRBV5-1 and TRBJ2-7): KAGVTQTPRYLIKTRGQQVTLSCSPISGHRSVSWYQQTPGQGLQFLFEYFSETQRNKGNFPGRFSGRQFSNSRSEMNVSTLELGDSALYLCASSFGTASYEQYFGPGTRLTVT.

The chain carries TRBV4-1 and TRBJ1-4; maybe TRBD1 (5 bases). V lost 4 bases to trimming and J lost 8 bases, with 17 bases between them. There are 15 residues in the CDR3. Germline V gene lookup returns CDR1 MGHRA and CDR2 YSYEKL. The chain's CDR3 is CASSPERGSREKLFF. In nucleotides, the CDR3 is TGCGCCAGCAGCCCTGAGAGGGGCTCGAGGGAAAAACTGTTTTTT.

The gene calls are TRBV4-1 and TRBJ2-2; no reliable D call. The CDR3 has 16 amino acids. CDR1 is MGHRA, CDR2 YSYEKL, per germline. V lost 0 bases to trimming and J lost 0 bases, with 8 bases between them. CDR3 coding DNA: TGCGCCAGCAGCCAAGAAAGCAGAACGAACACCGGGGAGCTGTTTTTT. It yields the protein CASSQESRTNTGELFF.

The gene calls are TRBV27 and TRBJ2-7; D unclear. This CDR3 contains 13 residues. The V end lost 3 bases, the J end lost 6 bases, and 12 bases lay between the germline ends. Germline V gene data show CDR1 as MNHEY and CDR2 as SMNVEV (reference sequence). CDR3 DNA: TGTGCCAGCAGTTTTGGACCAACGACCGAGCAGTACTTC. Translation gives CASSFGPTTEQYF.

This chain connects TRBV6-5 to TRBJ1-2; possible D gene TRBD1, 5 bases. V gave up 8 bases and J gave up 8 bases, with 18 bases separating them. The CDR3 spans 13 residues. Germline V gene data show CDR1 as MNHEY and CDR2 as SVGAGI. The CDR3 coding sequence is TGTGCCAGCCATTTCCCAGGGTCCCTGGGCTACACCTTC. Protein product: CASHFPGSLGYTF.